What follows are 13 T cell receptor beta chains derived from one specimen sequenced in a study of cytomegalovirus exposure and HLA in healthy donors. The study ran its PCR with 60 Vbeta and 13 Jbeta primers. TCRdb's table, derived via immunoSEQ multiplex PCR, lists solely in-frame clones and lacks some. This sample has about 120,000 clones, with 70% to 90% found just once. The sample consisted of PBMCs. The receptors were gathered from a man aged 40-55 years in good health and CMV-seronegative.

This clone occurred once. Within the sample, other DNA sequences also encode this same CDR3. The chain has TRBV7-9 and TRBJ2-3; D might be TRBD2 (5 bases). Germline V CDR1 and CDR2: SEHNR, FQNEAQ (reference sequence). The CDR3 has 13 residues. The V end lost 3 bases, the J end lost 6 bases, and 10 bases lay between the germline ends. This CDR3 is CASSLAGVDTQYF. For the CDR3, the DNA is TGTGCCAGCAGCTTGGCGGGTGTGGATACGCAGTATTTT.

V is TRBV18 and J is TRBJ2-3; 8 bases align to TRBD2. This CDR3 has 15 amino acids. Per germline, CDR1 KGHSH and CDR2 LQKENI. V was clipped by 3 bases and J by 3 bases; unmatched bases: 5. DNA for the CDR3: TGTGCCAGCTCACCCGGTCGGGGGGGAACAGATACGCAGTATTTT. It encodes CASSPGRGGTDTQYF.

The gene calls are TRBV5-8 and TRBJ1-4; D is uncertain. Trimming cost V 0 bases and J 10 bases, with 7 bases left between them. Germline values: CDR1 SGHTS, CDR2 YDEGEE. This CDR3 is built from 12 residues. The CDR3 DNA sequence: TGTGCCAGCAGCTTGGCACGGGGAAAACTGTTTTTT. This gives the protein CASSLARGKLFF.

The table lists this clone with a count of one. The V gene is TRBV19, the J gene TRBJ1-3; D possibly corresponds to TRBD1 (6 bases). Trimming shortened V by 10 bases and J by 2 bases, and 18 bases separated the two germline ends. The germline CDR1 and CDR2 sequences are LNHDA and SQIVND (reference sequence). CDR3 size: 15 residues. The DNA of the CDR3 is TGTGCCACGCTAGACAGGTCCCTCCCTGGAAACACCATATATTTT. Translating it yields CATLDRSLPGNTIYF.

CDR3 in amino acids: CASSLGQGSGYTF. The CDR3 DNA reads TGTGCCAGCAGCTTAGGACAGGGCTCTGGCTACACCTTC. The chain couples TRBV7-9 to TRBJ1-2, with 7 bases matching TRBD1. The CDR3 contains 13 residues. From germline, CDR1 is SEHNR and CDR2 FQNEAQ (reference sequence). V was pared by 1 base and J by 7 bases, with 3 bases of the junction left unmatched.

The chain has TRBV19 and TRBJ1-1, with D perhaps matching TRBD1 (5 bases). CDR3 size: 15 residues. The V end lost 1 base, the J end lost 1 base, and 10 bases lay between the germline ends. Germline V gives CDR1 LNHDA, CDR2 SQIVND (reference sequence). CDR3 DNA: TGTGCCAGTAGTATAGGGGCGACAGAGAACACTGAAGCTTTCTTT. Encoded protein: CASSIGATENTEAFF.

J is TRBJ1-2 and V is TRBV7-2, with TRBD1 identical over 10 bases. Looked up from germline, CDR1 is SGHTA and CDR2 is FQGNSA. V lost 1 base and J lost 8; bases outside the gene matches: 4. CDR3 length: 14 amino acids. This CDR3 reads CASSLVSTGGGYTF. CDR3 coding DNA: TGTGCCAGCAGCTTAGTATCGACAGGGGGCGGCTACACCTTC.

CDR3 in DNA: TGTGCCAGCAGCTTGGATGGACAGGCCAATTCACCCCTCCACTTT. It yields the protein CASSLDGQANSPLHF. The rearrangement links TRBV5-5 to TRBJ1-6; 7 nucleotides line up with TRBD1. Trimming at V came to 0 bases and at J to 7 bases, leaving 4 bases not matched to a gene. Germline-derived CDR1 and CDR2 are SGHKS and YYEKEE (reference sequence). This CDR3 spans 15 amino acids. Looking up the rest from reference TRBV5-5 and TRBJ1-6 gives the full variable domain: DAGVTQSPTHLIKTRGQQVTLRCSPISGHKSVSWYQQVLGQGPQFIFQYYEKEERGRGNFPDRFSARQFPNYSSELNVNALLLGDSALYLCASSLDGQANSPLHFGNGTRLTVT.

This sequence joins TRBV7-2 and TRBJ2-3; unclear D gene. The CDR3 contains 13 residues. Germline V gene data show CDR1 as SGHTA and CDR2 as FQGNSA. Trimming took off 2 bases at V and 2 bases at J, with 5 bases between the two ends. CDR3 sequence reads: CASSLQATDTQYF. CDR3 nucleotide sequence: TGTGCCAGCAGCTTACAGGCCACAGATACGCAGTATTTT.

The chain has TRBV29-1 and TRBJ1-5; D is perhaps TRBD1 (6 bases). Trimming removed 4 bases at V and 4 bases at J, with 11 bases between. The CDR3 runs 13 residues. Per germline, CDR1 SQVTM and CDR2 ANQGSEA. CDR3 nucleotides: TGCAGCGTTGGGGGGCAGCAAAATCAGCCCCAGCATTTT. This codes for CSVGGQQNQPQHF.

This chain connects TRBV30 to TRBJ2-1; D is possibly TRBD2 (6 bases). CDR1 GTSNPN and CDR2 SVGIG come from the germline V gene (reference sequence). The CDR3 is 18 residues long. The V gene lost 1 base and the J gene lost 2 bases, with 21 bases spanning the gap. The chain's CDR3 is CAWSGINARGGTYNEQFF. In DNA form, the CDR3 reads TGTGCCTGGAGTGGAATCAACGCCCGGGGAGGAACCTACAATGAGCAGTTCTTC.

The V call is TRBV19, the J call TRBJ1-2, with D possibly TRBD1 on 5 matching bases. The CDR3 contains 14 residues. V dropped 7 bases and J dropped 4 bases, with 16 bases sitting between them. Per germline, CDR1 LNHDA and CDR2 SQIVND (reference sequence). As DNA, the CDR3 is TGTGCCAGTACGCCCCAGGAGGGGACCTATGGCTACACCTTC. Encoded protein: CASTPQEGTYGYTF. The full variable domain, with the rest looked up from reference TRBV19 and TRBJ1-2, is DGGITQSPKYLFRKEGQNVTLSCEQNLNHDAMYWYRQDPGQGLRLIYYSQIVNDFQKGDIAEGYSVSREKKESFPLTVTSAQKNPTAFYLCASTPQEGTYGYTFGSGTRLTVV.

The gene calls are TRBV27 and TRBJ2-5, with D maybe TRBD2 (6 bases). The J call may be in error: the DNA end matches TRBJ2-7 better. The germline V gene encodes CDR1 MNHEY and CDR2 SMNVEV (reference sequence). This CDR3 region has 16 residues. In DNA, the CDR3 is TGTGCCAGCAGTTCTAGGGAGGCGGGAAGCTCCTACGAGCAGTACTTC. Protein product: CASSSREAGSSYEQYF.